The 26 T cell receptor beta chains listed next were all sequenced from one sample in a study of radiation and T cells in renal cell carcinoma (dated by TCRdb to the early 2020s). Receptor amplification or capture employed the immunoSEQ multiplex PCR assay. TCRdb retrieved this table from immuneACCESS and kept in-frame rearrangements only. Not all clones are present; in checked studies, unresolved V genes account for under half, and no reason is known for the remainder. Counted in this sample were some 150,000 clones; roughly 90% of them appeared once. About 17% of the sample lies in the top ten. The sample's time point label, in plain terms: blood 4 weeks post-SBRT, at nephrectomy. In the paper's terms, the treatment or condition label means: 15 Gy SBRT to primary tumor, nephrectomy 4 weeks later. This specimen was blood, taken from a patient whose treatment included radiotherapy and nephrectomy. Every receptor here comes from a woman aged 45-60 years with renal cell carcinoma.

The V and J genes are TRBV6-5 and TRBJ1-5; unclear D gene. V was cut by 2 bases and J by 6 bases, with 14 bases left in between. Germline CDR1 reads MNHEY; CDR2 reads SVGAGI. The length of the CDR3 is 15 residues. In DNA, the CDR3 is TGTGCCAGCAGTTACGACGGGCTTAACGGTCAGCCCCAGCATTTT. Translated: CASSYDGLNGQPQHF.

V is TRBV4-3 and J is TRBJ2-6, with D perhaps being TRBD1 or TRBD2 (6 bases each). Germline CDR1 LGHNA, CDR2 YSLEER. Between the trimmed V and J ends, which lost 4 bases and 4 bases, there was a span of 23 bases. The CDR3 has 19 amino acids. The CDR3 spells CASSPEVPRGVRGANVLTF. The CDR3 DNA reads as TGCGCCAGCAGCCCCGAGGTCCCTAGGGGGGTGCGAGGGGCCAACGTCCTGACTTTC.

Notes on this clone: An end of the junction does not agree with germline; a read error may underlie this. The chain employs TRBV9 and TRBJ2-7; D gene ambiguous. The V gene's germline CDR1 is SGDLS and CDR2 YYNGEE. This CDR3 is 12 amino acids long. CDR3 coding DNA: TGTGCCAGCAGCCACCCTTCCTCCGAGCAGTACTTC. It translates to CASSHPSSEQYF.

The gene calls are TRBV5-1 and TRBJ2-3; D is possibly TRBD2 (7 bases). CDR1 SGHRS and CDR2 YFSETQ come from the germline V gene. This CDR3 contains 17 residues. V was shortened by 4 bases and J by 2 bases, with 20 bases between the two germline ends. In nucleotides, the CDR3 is TGCGCCAGCAGCCGGGGGGCGACTAGTTTTCTCACAGATACGCAGTATTTT. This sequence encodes CASSRGATSFLTDTQYF.

The CDR3 sequence is CATSHGPSQWGLYEQYF. Written as DNA, the CDR3 is TGTGCCACCAGCCATGGGCCTTCCCAGTGGGGCCTCTACGAGCAGTACTTC. The chain has TRBV15 and TRBJ2-7, with D possibly TRBD1 on 5 matching bases. V was clipped by 5 bases and J by 3 bases, with 23 bases between them. Germline assignment: CDR1 LNHNV and CDR2 YYDKDF (reference sequence). CDR3 size: 17 residues.

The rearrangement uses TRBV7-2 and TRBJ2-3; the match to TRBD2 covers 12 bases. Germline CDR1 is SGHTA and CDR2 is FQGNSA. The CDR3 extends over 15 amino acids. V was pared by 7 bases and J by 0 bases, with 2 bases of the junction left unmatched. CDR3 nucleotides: TGTGCCAGCATGGGACTAGCGGGTAGCACAGATACGCAGTATTTT. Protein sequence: CASMGLAGSTDTQYF.

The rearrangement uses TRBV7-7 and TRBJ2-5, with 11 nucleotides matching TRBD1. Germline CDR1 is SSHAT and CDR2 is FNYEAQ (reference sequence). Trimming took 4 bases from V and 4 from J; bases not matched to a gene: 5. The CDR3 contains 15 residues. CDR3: CASSSWTGGTETQYF. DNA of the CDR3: TGTGCCAGCAGCTCATGGACAGGGGGCACAGAGACCCAGTACTTC.

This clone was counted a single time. CDR3 DNA: TGCGCCAGCAGCCAAGGGGCAGGGGGCGTAAAATCAAGTCAGCCCCAGCATTTT. Protein sequence: CASSQGAGGVKSSQPQHF. This chain connects TRBV4-1 to TRBJ1-5, with TRBD1 matching over 8 bases. This CDR3 region has 18 residues. From germline, CDR1 is MGHRA and CDR2 YSYEKL. The V segment lost 1 base and the J segment 6 bases; nucleotides outside the gene matches: 14.

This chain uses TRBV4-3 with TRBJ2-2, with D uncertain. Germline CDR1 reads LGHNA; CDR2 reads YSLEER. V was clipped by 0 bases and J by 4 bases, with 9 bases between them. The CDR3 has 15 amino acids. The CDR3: CASSQDPGFTGELFF. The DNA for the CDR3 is TGCGCCAGCAGCCAAGATCCCGGATTCACCGGGGAGCTGTTTTTT.

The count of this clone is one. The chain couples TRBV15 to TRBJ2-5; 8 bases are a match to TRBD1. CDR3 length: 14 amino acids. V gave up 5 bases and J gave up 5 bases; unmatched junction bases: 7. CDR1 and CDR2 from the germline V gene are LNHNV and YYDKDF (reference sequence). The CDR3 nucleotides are TGTGCCACCAGCCTGACAGGGGTGAGGGAGACCCAGTACTTC. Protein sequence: CATSLTGVRETQYF. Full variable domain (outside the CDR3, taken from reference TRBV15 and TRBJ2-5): DAMVIQNPRYQVTQFGKPVTLSCSQTLNHNVMYWYQQKSSQAPKLLFHYYDKDFNNEADTPDNFQSRRPNTSFCFLDIRSPGLGDTAMYLCATSLTGVRETQYFGPGTRLLVL.

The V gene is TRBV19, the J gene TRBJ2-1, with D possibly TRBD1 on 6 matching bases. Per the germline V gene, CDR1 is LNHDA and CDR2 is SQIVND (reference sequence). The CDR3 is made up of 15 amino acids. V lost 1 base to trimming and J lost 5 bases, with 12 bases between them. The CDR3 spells CASSIAGGENNEQFF. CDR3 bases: TGTGCCAGTAGTATAGCTGGGGGCGAGAACAATGAGCAGTTCTTC.

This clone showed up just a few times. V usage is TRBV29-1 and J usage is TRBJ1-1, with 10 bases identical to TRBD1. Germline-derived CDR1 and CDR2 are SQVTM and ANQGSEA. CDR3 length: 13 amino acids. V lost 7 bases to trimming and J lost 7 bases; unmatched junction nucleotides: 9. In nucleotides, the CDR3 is TGCAGCGCCCTGACAGGGGGCGCGGGTGAAGCTTTCTTT. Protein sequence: CSALTGGAGEAFF.

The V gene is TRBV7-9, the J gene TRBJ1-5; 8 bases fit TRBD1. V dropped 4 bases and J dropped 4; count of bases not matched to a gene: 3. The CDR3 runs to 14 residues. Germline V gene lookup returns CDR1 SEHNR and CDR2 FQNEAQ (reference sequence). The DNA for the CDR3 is TGTGCCAGCAGCTCGGACAGGGCGAATCAGCCCCAGCATTTT. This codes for CASSSDRANQPQHF.

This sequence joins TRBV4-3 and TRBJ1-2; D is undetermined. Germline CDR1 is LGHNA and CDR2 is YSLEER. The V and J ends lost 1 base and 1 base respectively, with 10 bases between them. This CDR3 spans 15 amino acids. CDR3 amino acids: CASSQVARLNYGYTF. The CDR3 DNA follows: TGCGCCAGCAGCCAAGTGGCCAGGCTTAACTATGGCTACACCTTC.

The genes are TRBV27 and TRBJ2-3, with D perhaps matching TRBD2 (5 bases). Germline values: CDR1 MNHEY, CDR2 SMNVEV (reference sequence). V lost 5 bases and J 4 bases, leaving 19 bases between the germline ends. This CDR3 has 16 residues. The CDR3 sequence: CASSTRYRGVPDTQYF. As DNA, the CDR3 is TGTGCCAGCAGTACCCGTTACCGGGGAGTGCCAGATACGCAGTATTTT.

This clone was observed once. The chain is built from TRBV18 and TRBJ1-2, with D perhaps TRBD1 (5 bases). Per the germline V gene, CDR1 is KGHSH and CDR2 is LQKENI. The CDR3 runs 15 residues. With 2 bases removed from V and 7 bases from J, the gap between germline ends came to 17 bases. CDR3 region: CASSPNDRRITGYTF. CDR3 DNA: TGTGCCAGCTCACCAAATGACAGACGGATTACTGGCTACACCTTC.

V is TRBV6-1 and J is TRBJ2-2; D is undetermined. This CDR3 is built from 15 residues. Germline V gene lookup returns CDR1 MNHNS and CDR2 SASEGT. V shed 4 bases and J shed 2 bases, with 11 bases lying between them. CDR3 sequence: CASSVLSQNTGELFF. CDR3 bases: TGTGCCAGCAGTGTTTTGAGCCAAAACACCGGGGAGCTGTTTTTT.

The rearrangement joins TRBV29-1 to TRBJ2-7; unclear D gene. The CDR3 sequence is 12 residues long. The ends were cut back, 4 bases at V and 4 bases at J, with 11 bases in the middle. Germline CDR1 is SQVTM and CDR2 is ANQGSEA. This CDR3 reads CSVGFLQYEQYF. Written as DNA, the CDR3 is TGCAGCGTTGGTTTCTTGCAGTACGAGCAGTACTTC.

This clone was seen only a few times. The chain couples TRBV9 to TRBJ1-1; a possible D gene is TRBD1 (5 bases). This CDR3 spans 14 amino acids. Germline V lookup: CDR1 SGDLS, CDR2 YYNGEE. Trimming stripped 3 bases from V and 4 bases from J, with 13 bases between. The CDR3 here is CASSALTAGTEAFF. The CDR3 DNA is TGTGCCAGCAGCGCCCTGACAGCTGGCACTGAAGCTTTCTTT.

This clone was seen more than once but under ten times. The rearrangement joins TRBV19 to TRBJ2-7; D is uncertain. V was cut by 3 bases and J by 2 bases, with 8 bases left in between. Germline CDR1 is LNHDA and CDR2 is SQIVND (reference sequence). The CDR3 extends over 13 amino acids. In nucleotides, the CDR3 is TGTGCCAGTAGTATGGCGCGGCCCTACGAGCAGTACTTC. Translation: CASSMARPYEQYF. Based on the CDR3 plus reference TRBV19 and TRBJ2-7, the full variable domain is DGGITQSPKYLFRKEGQNVTLSCEQNLNHDAMYWYRQDPGQGLRLIYYSQIVNDFQKGDIAEGYSVSREKKESFPLTVTSAQKNPTAFYLCASSMARPYEQYFGPGTRLTVT.

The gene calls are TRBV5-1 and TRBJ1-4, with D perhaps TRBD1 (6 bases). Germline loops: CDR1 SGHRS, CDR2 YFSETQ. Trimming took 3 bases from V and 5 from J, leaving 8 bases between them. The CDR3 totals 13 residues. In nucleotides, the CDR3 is TGCGCCAGCAGCTGGGACATCAATGAAAAACTGTTTTTT. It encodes CASSWDINEKLFF.

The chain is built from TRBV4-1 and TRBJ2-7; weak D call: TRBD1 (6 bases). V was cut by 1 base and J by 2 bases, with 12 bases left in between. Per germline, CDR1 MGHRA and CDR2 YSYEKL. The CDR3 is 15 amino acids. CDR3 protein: CASSQGETGTYEQYF. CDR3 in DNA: TGCGCCAGCAGCCAAGGAGAGACAGGAACCTACGAGCAGTACTTC.

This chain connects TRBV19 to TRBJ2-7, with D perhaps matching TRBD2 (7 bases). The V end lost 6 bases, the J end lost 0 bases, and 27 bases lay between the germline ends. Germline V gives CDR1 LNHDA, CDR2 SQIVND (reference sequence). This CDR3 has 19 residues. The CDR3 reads CASSSVGGAERRGSYEQYF. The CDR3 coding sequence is TGTGCCAGTAGCTCGGTGGGGGGGGCCGAGCGGCGTGGCTCCTACGAGCAGTACTTC.

CDR3 sequence reads: CASSLSGGLGEQYF. In nucleotides, the CDR3 is TGCGCCAGCAGCTTGAGCGGGGGGCTGGGCGAGCAGTACTTC. The rearrangement links TRBV5-1 to TRBJ2-7; 9 nucleotides line up with TRBD2. The ends lost 1 base at V and 6 bases at J; junction bases unmatched: 5. Per the germline V gene, CDR1 is SGHRS and CDR2 is YFSETQ. The CDR3 runs to 14 residues.

The CDR3 sequence is CASSSRPGGNDEQYF. The DNA of the CDR3 is TGCGCCAGCAGCTCACGTCCAGGGGGGAACGACGAGCAGTACTTC. This chain joins TRBV5-1 and TRBJ2-7, with D perhaps TRBD1 (7 bases). The CDR3 runs 15 residues. Germline loops: CDR1 SGHRS, CDR2 YFSETQ. Trimming stripped 3 bases from V and 5 bases from J, with 18 bases between.

The CDR3 is CASSRGGGGEETQYF. The CDR3 DNA sequence: TGTGCCAGCAGCCGCGGAGGAGGGGGGGAAGAGACCCAGTACTTC. This chain uses TRBV5-4 with TRBJ2-5; possible D gene TRBD2, 7 bases. Germline V gene data show CDR1 as SGHNT and CDR2 as YYREEE (reference sequence). V lost 4 bases, J lost 3 bases, and 16 bases lay in between. The CDR3 is made up of 15 amino acids.